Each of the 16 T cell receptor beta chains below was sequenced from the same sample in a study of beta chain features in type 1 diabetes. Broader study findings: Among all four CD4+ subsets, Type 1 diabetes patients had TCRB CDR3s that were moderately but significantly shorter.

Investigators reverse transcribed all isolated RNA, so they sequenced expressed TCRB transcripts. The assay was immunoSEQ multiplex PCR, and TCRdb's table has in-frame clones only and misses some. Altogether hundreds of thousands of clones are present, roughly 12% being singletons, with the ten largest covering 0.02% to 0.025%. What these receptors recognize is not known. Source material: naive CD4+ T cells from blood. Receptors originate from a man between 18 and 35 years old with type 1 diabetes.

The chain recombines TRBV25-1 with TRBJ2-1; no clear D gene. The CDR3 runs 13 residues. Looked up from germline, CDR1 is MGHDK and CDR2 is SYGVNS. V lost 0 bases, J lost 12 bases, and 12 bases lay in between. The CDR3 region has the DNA TGTGCCAGCAGTGAATATCCCCGAGATTGGCAGTTCTTC. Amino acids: CASSEYPRDWQFF.

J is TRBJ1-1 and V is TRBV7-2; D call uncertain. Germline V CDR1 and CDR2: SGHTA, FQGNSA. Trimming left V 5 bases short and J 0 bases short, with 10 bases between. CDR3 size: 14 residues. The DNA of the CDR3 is TGTGCCAGCAGCGCTGGCACAGTGAACACTGAAGCTTTCTTT. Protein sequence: CASSAGTVNTEAFF.

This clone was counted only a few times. The CDR3 DNA sequence: TGTGCCAGCAGCGGAAGGGCCTACGAGCAGTACTTC. It codes for CASSGRAYEQYF. The V and J genes are TRBV2 and TRBJ2-7; the D is unclear. Germline lookup yields CDR1 SNHLY and CDR2 FYNNEI. The V and J ends lost 6 bases and 2 bases respectively, with 8 bases between them. This CDR3 has 12 residues. The complete variable domain, with remaining parts taken from reference TRBV2 and TRBJ2-7, reads EPEVTQTPSHQVTQMGQEVILRCVPISNHLYFYWYRQILGQKVEFLVSFYNNEISEKSEIFDDQFSVERPDGSNFTLKIRSTKLEDSAMYFCASSGRAYEQYFGPGTRLTVT.

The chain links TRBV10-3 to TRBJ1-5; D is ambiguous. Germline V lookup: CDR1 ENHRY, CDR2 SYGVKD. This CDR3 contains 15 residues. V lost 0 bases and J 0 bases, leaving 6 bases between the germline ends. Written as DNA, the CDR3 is TGTGCCATCAGTGAGTCGGAGAATAGCAATCAGCCCCAGCATTTT. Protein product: CAISESENSNQPQHF.

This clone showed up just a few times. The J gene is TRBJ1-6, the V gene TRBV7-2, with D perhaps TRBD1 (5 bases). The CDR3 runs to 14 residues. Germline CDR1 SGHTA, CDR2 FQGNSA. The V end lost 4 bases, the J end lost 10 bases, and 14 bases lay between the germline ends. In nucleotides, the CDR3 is TGTGCCAGCAGCTATGACAGCCCCCCATCACCCCTCCACTTT. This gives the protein CASSYDSPPSPLHF.

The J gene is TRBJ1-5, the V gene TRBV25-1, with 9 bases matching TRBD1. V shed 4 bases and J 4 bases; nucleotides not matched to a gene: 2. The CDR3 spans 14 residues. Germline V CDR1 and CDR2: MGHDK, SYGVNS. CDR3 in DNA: TGTGCCAGCAGTGGGGGACAGGGTAATCAGCCCCAGCATTTT. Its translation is CASSGGQGNQPQHF.

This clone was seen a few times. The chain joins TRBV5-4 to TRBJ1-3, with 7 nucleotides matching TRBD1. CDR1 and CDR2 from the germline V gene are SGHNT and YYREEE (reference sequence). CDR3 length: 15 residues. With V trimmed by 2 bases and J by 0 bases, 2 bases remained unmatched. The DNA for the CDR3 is TGTGCCAGCAGCTTTGGGACAGTCTCTGGAAACACCATATATTTT. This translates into CASSFGTVSGNTIYF.

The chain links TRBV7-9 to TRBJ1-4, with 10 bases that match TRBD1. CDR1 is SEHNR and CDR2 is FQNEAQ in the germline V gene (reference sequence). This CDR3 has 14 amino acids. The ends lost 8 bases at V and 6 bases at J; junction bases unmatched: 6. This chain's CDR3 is CASRPGTGDEKLFF. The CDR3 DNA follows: TGTGCCAGCCGACCCGGGACAGGGGATGAAAAACTGTTTTTT. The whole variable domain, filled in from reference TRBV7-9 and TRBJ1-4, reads DTGVSQNPRHKITKRGQNVTFRCDPISEHNRLYWYRQTLGQGPEFLTYFQNEAQLEKSRLLSDRFSAERPKGSFSTLEIQRTEQGDSAMYLCASRPGTGDEKLFFGSGTQLSVL.

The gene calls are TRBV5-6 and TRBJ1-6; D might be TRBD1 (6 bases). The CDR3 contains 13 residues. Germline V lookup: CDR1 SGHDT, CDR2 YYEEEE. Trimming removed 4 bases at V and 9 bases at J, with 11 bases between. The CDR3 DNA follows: TGTGCCAGCAGCGCGACAGGTGTTTCACCCCTCCACTTT. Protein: CASSATGVSPLHF.

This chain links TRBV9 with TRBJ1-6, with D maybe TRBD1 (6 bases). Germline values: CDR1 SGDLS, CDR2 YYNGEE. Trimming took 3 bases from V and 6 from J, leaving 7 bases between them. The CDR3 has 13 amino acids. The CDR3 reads CASSADSNSPLHF. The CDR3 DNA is TGTGCCAGCAGCGCGGACAGTAATTCACCCCTCCACTTT.

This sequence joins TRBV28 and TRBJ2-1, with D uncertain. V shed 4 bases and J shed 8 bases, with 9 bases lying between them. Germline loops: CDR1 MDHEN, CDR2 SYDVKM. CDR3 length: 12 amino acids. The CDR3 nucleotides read TGTGCCAGCAGTTCTACGGTCCATGAGCAGTTCTTC. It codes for CASSSTVHEQFF.

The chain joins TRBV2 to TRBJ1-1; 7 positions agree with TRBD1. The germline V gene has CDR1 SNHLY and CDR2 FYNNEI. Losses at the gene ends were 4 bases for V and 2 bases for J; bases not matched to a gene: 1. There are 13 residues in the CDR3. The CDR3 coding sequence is TGTGCCAGCAGTGGGGACAGAAACACTGAAGCTTTCTTT. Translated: CASSGDRNTEAFF.

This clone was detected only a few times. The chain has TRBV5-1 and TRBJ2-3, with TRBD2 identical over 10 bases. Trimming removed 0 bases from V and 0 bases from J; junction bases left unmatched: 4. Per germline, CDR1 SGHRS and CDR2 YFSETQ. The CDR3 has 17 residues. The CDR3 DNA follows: TGCGCCAGCAGCTTGGTTCTAGCGGGGGTTAGCACAGATACGCAGTATTTT. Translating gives CASSLVLAGVSTDTQYF.

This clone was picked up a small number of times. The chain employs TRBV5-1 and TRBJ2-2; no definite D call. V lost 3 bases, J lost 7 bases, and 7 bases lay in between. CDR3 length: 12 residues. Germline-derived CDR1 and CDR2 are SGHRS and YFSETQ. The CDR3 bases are TGCGCCAGCAGCTCAAACGGCGGGGAGCTGTTTTTT. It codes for CASSSNGGELFF.

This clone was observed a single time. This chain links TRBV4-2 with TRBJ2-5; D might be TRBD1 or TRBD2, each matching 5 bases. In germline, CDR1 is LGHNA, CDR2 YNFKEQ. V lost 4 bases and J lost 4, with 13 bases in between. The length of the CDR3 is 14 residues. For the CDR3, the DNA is TGTGCCAGCAGCCCCTCCGGGACCTCAGAGACCCAGTACTTC. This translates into CASSPSGTSETQYF.

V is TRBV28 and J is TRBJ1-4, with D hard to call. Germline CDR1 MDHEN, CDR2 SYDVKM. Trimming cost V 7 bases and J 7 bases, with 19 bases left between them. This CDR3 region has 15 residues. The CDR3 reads CASTRNGASGEKLFF. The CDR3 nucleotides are TGTGCCAGCACCCGCAATGGTGCTTCGGGTGAAAAACTGTTTTTT.